This T cell receptor beta chain was found in a study of cytomegalovirus exposure and HLA in healthy donors. General study findings and limits: An apparent linkage of common viral pathogens to several of the most significant clusters emerged in a later analysis.

Points on this clone: The antigen is not known.

The CDR3 contains 13 residues. Germline assignment: CDR1 MNHEY and CDR2 SVGAGI. V was pared by 6 bases and J by 9 bases, with 3 bases of the junction left unmatched. PCR used 60 Vbeta primers and 13 Jbeta primers. The table came from immunoSEQ multiplex PCR; TCRdb's copy has only in-frame clones and leaves some out. The table has around 74,000 clones, 70% to 80% seen once. J is TRBJ2-1 and V is TRBV6-5, with 12 bases fitting TRBD1. Material for sequencing was PBMCs. This TCR was recovered from a man aged 25-40 years in good health and CMV-seronegative. Written as DNA, the CDR3 is TGTGCCAGCAGGGGACAGGGGGCCGGTGAGCAGTTCTTC. Its translation is CASRGQGAGEQFF.